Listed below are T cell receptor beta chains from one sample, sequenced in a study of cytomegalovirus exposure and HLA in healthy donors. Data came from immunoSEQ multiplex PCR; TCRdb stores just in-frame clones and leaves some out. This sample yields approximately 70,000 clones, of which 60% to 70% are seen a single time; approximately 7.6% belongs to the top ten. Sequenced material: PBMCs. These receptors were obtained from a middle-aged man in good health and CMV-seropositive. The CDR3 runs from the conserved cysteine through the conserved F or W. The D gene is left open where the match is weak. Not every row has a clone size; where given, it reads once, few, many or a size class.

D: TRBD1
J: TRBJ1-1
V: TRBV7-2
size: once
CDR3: CASSLGAGGRQSPNTEAFF
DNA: TGTGCCAGCAGCTTGGGTGCAGGGGGCCGTCAGAGTCCCAACACTGAAGCTTTCTTT

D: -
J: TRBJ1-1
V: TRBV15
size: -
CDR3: CATSRDRGGITEAFF
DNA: TGTGCCACCAGCAGGGATCGCGGGGGGATCACTGAAGCTTTCTTT

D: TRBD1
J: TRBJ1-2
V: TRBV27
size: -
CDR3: CASKSGDRDYGYTF
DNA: TGTGCCAGCAAGTCTGGGGACAGGGACTATGGCTACACCTTC

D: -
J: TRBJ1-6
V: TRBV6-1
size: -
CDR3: CASSEPPPGGNSPLHF
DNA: TGTGCCAGCAGTGAACCCCCCCCTGGAGGTAATTCACCCCTCCACTTT

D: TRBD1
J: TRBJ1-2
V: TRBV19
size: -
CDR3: CASTQDRFGGYTF
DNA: TGTGCCAGTACCCAGGACAGGTTCGGAGGCTACACCTTC

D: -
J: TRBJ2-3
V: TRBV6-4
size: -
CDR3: CASSVQGFVTDTQYF
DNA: TGTGCCAGCAGTGTTCAGGGTTTTGTCACAGATACGCAGTATTTT

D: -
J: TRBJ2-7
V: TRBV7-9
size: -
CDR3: CASSFARGSSYEQYF
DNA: TGTGCCAGCAGCTTTGCCAGGGGAAGCTCCTACGAGCAGTACTTC

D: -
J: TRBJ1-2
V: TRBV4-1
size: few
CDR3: CASSQHTGANYGYTF
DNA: TGCGCCAGCAGCCAGCACACAGGAGCTAACTATGGCTACACCTTC

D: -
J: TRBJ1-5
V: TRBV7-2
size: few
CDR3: CASSLMERNQPQHF
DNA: TGTGCCAGCAGCTTAATGGAGCGCAATCAGCCCCAGCATTTT

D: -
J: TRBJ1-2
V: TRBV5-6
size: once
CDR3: CASSLETVILF
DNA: TGTGCCAGCAGCTTGGAGACAGTCATCCTCTTC

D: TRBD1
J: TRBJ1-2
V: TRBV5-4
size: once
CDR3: CASSLPQGLGGYTF
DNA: TGTGCCAGCAGCTTGCCACAGGGGTTGGGTGGCTACACCTTC

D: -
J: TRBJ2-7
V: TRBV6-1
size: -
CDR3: CASRAGLLYEQYF
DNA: TGTGCCAGCAGAGCCGGACTGCTATACGAGCAGTACTTC

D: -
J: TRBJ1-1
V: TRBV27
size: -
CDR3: CASRVTPRATNTEAFF
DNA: TGTGCCAGCAGGGTTACTCCCAGGGCGACGAACACTGAAGCTTTCTTT

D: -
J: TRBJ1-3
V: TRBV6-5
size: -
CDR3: CASSYSVGETGNTIYF
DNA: TGTGCCAGCAGTTACTCGGTAGGAGAGACGGGAAACACCATATATTTT

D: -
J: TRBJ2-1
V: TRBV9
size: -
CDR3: CASSVGLHEQFF
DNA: TGTGCCAGCAGCGTAGGTCTCCATGAGCAGTTCTTC

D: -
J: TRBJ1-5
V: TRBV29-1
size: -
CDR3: CSVRDNYNQPQHF
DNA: TGCAGCGTGAGGGACAACTACAATCAGCCCCAGCATTTT

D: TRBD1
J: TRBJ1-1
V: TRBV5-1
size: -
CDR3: CASSFATGGTEAFF
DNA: TGCGCCAGCAGCTTCGCAACAGGGGGCACTGAAGCTTTCTTT

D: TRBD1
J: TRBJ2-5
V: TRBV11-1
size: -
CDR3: CASSLGTGGGKATQYF
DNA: TGTGCCAGCAGCTTAGGGACAGGGGGGGGCAAGGCGACCCAGTACTTC

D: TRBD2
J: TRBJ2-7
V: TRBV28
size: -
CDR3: CASSQDSLAGASYEQYF
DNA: TGTGCCAGCAGTCAAGATTCGTTAGCGGGAGCTAGCTACGAGCAGTACTTC

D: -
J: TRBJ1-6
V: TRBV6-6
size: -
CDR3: CASSYSEQGRSPLHF
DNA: TGTGCCAGCAGTTACTCGGAACAGGGACGGTCACCCCTCCACTTT

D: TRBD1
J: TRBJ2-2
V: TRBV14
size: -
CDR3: CASSAQGPGELFF
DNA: TGTGCCAGCAGCGCACAGGGGCCCGGGGAGCTGTTTTTT

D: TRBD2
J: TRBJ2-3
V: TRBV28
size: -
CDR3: CASSGGVAGDTQYF
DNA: TGTGCCAGCAGTGGGGGGGTAGCGGGAGATACGCAGTATTTT

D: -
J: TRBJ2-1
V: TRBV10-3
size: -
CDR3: CAISEGRNNEQFF
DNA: TGTGCCATCAGTGAAGGCAGGAACAATGAGCAGTTCTTC

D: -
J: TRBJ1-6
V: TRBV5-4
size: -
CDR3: CAGGGTNNSPLHF
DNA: TGTGCCGGGGGGGGTACCAATAATTCACCCCTCCACTTT

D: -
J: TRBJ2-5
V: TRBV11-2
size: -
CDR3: CASSSGDRYQETQYF
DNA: TGTGCCAGCAGCTCGGGGGACAGATACCAAGAGACCCAGTACTTC

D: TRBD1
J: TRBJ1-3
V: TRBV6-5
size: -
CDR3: CASRPQGAQGNTIYF
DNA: TGTGCCAGCAGACCACAGGGGGCGCAAGGAAACACCATATATTTT